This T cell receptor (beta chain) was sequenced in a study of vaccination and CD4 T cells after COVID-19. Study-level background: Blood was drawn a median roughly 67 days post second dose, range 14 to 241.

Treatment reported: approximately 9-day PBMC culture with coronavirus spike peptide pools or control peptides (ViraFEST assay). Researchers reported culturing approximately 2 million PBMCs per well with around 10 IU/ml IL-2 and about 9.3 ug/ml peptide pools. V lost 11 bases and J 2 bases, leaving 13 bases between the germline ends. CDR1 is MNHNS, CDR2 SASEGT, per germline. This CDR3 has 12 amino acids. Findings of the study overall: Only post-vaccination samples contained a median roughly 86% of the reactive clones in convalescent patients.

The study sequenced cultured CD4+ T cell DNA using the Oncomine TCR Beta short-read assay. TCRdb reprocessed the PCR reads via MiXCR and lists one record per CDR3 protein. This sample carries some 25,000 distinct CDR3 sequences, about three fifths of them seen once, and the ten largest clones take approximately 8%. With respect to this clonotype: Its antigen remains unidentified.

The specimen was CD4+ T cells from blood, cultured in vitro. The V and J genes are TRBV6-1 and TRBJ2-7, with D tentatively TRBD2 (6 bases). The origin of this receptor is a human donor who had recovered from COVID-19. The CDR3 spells CAGASETYEQYF. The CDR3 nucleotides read TGTGCCGGGGCTAGCGAAACCTACGAGCAGTACTTC.